These T cell receptor beta chains were read from a single sample in a study of cytomegalovirus exposure and HLA in healthy donors. Produced via immunoSEQ multiplex PCR; TCRdb's table is partial and in-frame only. The sample shows approximately 140,000 clones, about 76% of them seen only once. Sample: PBMCs. The receptors here all came from a human donor in good health. CDR3s include the opening cysteine and the closing phenylalanine or tryptophan. Fields, in order: clone size, D gene, CDR3 length, J gene, V gene, CDR3 DNA, CDR3 protein. A D gene is named only where the DNA matches it firmly. Not all rows give a size; the values are once, few, many and, for expanded clones, a class.

clone size: -; D gene: -; CDR3 length: 13; J gene: TRBJ2-7; V gene: TRBV6-6; CDR3 DNA: TGTGCCCTAGGGCCGGACAGACTCGACGAGCAGTACTTC; CDR3 protein: CALGPDRLDEQYF
clone size: -; D gene: -; CDR3 length: 15; J gene: TRBJ2-7; V gene: TRBV5-1; CDR3 DNA: TGCGCCAGCAGCTTGGGGGACACTTACCCCTACGAGCAGTACTTC; CDR3 protein: CASSLGDTYPYEQYF
clone size: -; D gene: TRBD1; CDR3 length: 15; J gene: TRBJ2-1; V gene: TRBV18; CDR3 DNA: TGTGCCAGCTCACCACGGACAGGGGCCTACAATGAGCAGTTCTTC; CDR3 protein: CASSPRTGAYNEQFF
clone size: -; D gene: -; CDR3 length: 15; J gene: TRBJ2-1; V gene: TRBV5-6; CDR3 DNA: TGTGCCAGCAGCTTGCGGGGAGGAGTTTACAATGAGCAGTTCTTC; CDR3 protein: CASSLRGGVYNEQFF
clone size: few; D gene: TRBD2; CDR3 length: 14; J gene: TRBJ2-7; V gene: TRBV7-9; CDR3 DNA: TGTGCCAGCACCCTGACTAGCGGCTCCTACGAGCAGTACTTC; CDR3 protein: CASTLTSGSYEQYF
clone size: -; D gene: TRBD1; CDR3 length: 14; J gene: TRBJ2-4; V gene: TRBV30; CDR3 DNA: TGTGCCTGGAGCGGACAGGGTCAACGCAACATTCAGTACTTC; CDR3 protein: CAWSGQGQRNIQYF
clone size: -; D gene: -; CDR3 length: 13; J gene: TRBJ1-1; V gene: TRBV11-2; CDR3 DNA: TGTGCCAGCAGCTTTTCAGAGAACACTGAAGCTTTCTTT; CDR3 protein: CASSFSENTEAFF
clone size: -; D gene: -; CDR3 length: 14; J gene: TRBJ2-7; V gene: TRBV5-1; CDR3 DNA: TGCGCCAGCAGCTTACCCGGGACAAACTACGAGCAGTACTTC; CDR3 protein: CASSLPGTNYEQYF
clone size: -; D gene: TRBD2; CDR3 length: 16; J gene: TRBJ2-3; V gene: TRBV7-9; CDR3 DNA: TGTGCCAGCAGCCAACTAGCGGGAGTGGGCACAGATACGCAGTATTTT; CDR3 protein: CASSQLAGVGTDTQYF
clone size: -; D gene: -; CDR3 length: 15; J gene: TRBJ2-7; V gene: TRBV7-9; CDR3 DNA: TGTGCCAGCAGCTCCGAACCGGGGTACACCTACGAGCAGTACTTC; CDR3 protein: CASSSEPGYTYEQYF
clone size: -; D gene: TRBD2; CDR3 length: 14; J gene: TRBJ2-4; V gene: TRBV28; CDR3 DNA: TGTGCCACGGTCGGGGGGTTAGCCAAAAACATTCAGTACTTC; CDR3 protein: CATVGGLAKNIQYF
clone size: -; D gene: -; CDR3 length: 14; J gene: TRBJ1-1; V gene: TRBV19; CDR3 DNA: TGTGCCAGTAGGAGGCTGGCAGAGAACACTGAAGCTTTCTTT; CDR3 protein: CASRRLAENTEAFF
clone size: -; D gene: -; CDR3 length: 14; J gene: TRBJ2-3; V gene: TRBV11-2; CDR3 DNA: TGTGCCAGCAGCCAACTTTTGGTTCCAGATACGCAGTATTTT; CDR3 protein: CASSQLLVPDTQYF
clone size: -; D gene: TRBD2; CDR3 length: 15; J gene: TRBJ2-1; V gene: TRBV6-1; CDR3 DNA: TGTGCCAGCAGTATAGCGGGAGGGTCCTACAATGAGCAGTTCTTC; CDR3 protein: CASSIAGGSYNEQFF
clone size: -; D gene: -; CDR3 length: 16; J gene: TRBJ1-3; V gene: TRBV30; CDR3 DNA: TGTGCCTGGAGGGGGGGGACACCCTTATCTGGAAACACCATATATTTT; CDR3 protein: CAWRGGTPLSGNTIYF
clone size: -; D gene: -; CDR3 length: 15; J gene: TRBJ2-7; V gene: TRBV6-1; CDR3 DNA: TGTGCCAGCAGTCCTCCGGGACTGAACTCCTACGAGCAGTACTTC; CDR3 protein: CASSPPGLNSYEQYF
clone size: -; D gene: -; CDR3 length: 17; J gene: TRBJ2-3; V gene: TRBV7-3; CDR3 DNA: TGTGCCAGCAGCTTAACGTCGTCGGCTAGCTTCACAGATACGCAGTATTTT; CDR3 protein: CASSLTSSASFTDTQYF
clone size: -; D gene: -; CDR3 length: 16; J gene: TRBJ2-6; V gene: TRBV11-2; CDR3 DNA: TGTGCCAGCATGCGGAGGGAATCCTCTGGGGCCAACGTCCTGACTTTC; CDR3 protein: CASMRRESSGANVLTF
clone size: -; D gene: TRBD2; CDR3 length: 13; J gene: TRBJ2-1; V gene: TRBV19; CDR3 DNA: TGTGCCAGGGGCGGGAGGTCTTCCAATGAGCAGTTCTTC; CDR3 protein: CARGGRSSNEQFF
clone size: few; D gene: -; CDR3 length: 12; J gene: TRBJ2-7; V gene: TRBV10-1; CDR3 DNA: TGCGCCAGCACAAACAGGGCCTACGAGCAGTACTTC; CDR3 protein: CASTNRAYEQYF
clone size: -; D gene: -; CDR3 length: 12; J gene: TRBJ2-7; V gene: TRBV25-1; CDR3 DNA: TGTGCCAGCAGTGCTCCCCCGGGGGAGCAGTACTTC; CDR3 protein: CASSAPPGEQYF
clone size: -; D gene: TRBD1; CDR3 length: 15; J gene: TRBJ1-2; V gene: TRBV4-3; CDR3 DNA: TGCGCCAGCAGCCAAGAAACAGGGGCAGGCTGTGGCTACACCTTC; CDR3 protein: CASSQETGAGCGYTF
clone size: -; D gene: -; CDR3 length: 15; J gene: TRBJ2-7; V gene: TRBV27; CDR3 DNA: TGTGCCAGCAGTTGGGCTGGAACAGATTTCTACGAGCAGTACTTC; CDR3 protein: CASSWAGTDFYEQYF
clone size: -; D gene: TRBD1; CDR3 length: 13; J gene: TRBJ1-3; V gene: TRBV28; CDR3 DNA: TGTGCCAGCCTGACAGGGTGGAAGGACACCATATATTTT; CDR3 protein: CASLTGWKDTIYF
clone size: -; D gene: TRBD1; CDR3 length: 14; J gene: TRBJ2-2; V gene: TRBV7-3; CDR3 DNA: TGTGCCAGCGAAAAGGAACAGGGGACCGGGGAGCTGTTTTTT; CDR3 protein: CASEKEQGTGELFF
clone size: few; D gene: TRBD1; CDR3 length: 18; J gene: TRBJ1-6; V gene: TRBV9; CDR3 DNA: TGTGCCAGCAGCCCCCGCTCGACAGGGAGCTCCTATAATTCACCCCTCCACTTT; CDR3 protein: CASSPRSTGSSYNSPLHF
clone size: -; D gene: -; CDR3 length: 14; J gene: TRBJ1-4; V gene: TRBV25-1; CDR3 DNA: TGTGCCAGCAGTGAATCAGGGGCTGGTGAAAAACTGTTTTTT; CDR3 protein: CASSESGAGEKLFF
clone size: -; D gene: TRBD1; CDR3 length: 16; J gene: TRBJ1-2; V gene: TRBV6-1; CDR3 DNA: TGTGCCAGCAGTGAAGCGCGTTGGGGACAGATCAATGGCTACACCTTC; CDR3 protein: CASSEARWGQINGYTF
clone size: -; D gene: -; CDR3 length: 13; J gene: TRBJ1-6; V gene: TRBV7-6; CDR3 DNA: TGTGCCAGCAGCTTAGGCCCCGGGTCACCCCTCCACTTT; CDR3 protein: CASSLGPGSPLHF
clone size: few; D gene: -; CDR3 length: 14; J gene: TRBJ1-1; V gene: TRBV10-3; CDR3 DNA: TGTGTCACACTTTTGGGCACTAGGAACACTGAAGCTTTCTTT; CDR3 protein: CVTLLGTRNTEAFF
clone size: once; D gene: TRBD1; CDR3 length: 14; J gene: TRBJ1-2; V gene: TRBV5-1; CDR3 DNA: TGCGCCAGCAGCTTGGACAGGGGGCGGAGTGGCTACACCTTC; CDR3 protein: CASSLDRGRSGYTF
clone size: once; D gene: -; CDR3 length: 14; J gene: TRBJ2-5; V gene: TRBV25-1; CDR3 DNA: TGTGCCGGCAGCGAGACAGGTTTCCGAGAGACCCAGTACTTC; CDR3 protein: CAGSETGFRETQYF
clone size: once; D gene: -; CDR3 length: 18; J gene: TRBJ2-1; V gene: TRBV23-1; CDR3 DNA: TGCGCCAGCAGTCCAAATCCTGTCTGGCAGGGGTTTCTAAATGAGCAGTTCTTC; CDR3 protein: CASSPNPVWQGFLNEQFF
clone size: few; D gene: TRBD1; CDR3 length: 15; J gene: TRBJ1-4; V gene: TRBV7-2; CDR3 DNA: TGTGCCAGCAGCTCGTACAGGGGGCCAAATGAAAAACTGTTTTTT; CDR3 protein: CASSSYRGPNEKLFF